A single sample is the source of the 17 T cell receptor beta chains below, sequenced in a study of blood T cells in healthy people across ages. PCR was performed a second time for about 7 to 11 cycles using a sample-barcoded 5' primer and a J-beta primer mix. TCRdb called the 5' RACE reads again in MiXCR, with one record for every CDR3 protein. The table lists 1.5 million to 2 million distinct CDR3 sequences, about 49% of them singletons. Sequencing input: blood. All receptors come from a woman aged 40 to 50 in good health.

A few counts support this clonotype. CDR3 sequence: CATSVSGGTDTQYF. The CDR3 region has the DNA TGTGCCACCAGTGTAAGCGGGGGCACAGATACGCAGTATTTT. The chain joins TRBV24-1 to TRBJ2-3; 7 bases fit TRBD2. In germline, CDR1 is KGHDR, CDR2 SFDVKD. V dropped 5 bases and J dropped 1; count of bases not matched to a gene: 2. The CDR3 sequence is 14 residues long.

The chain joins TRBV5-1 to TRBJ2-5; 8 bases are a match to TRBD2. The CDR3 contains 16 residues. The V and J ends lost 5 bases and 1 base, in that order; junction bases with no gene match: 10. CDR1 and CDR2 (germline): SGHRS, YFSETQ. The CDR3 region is CASSRAGGGLQETQYF. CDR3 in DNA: TGCGCCAGCAGTCGTGCTGGCGGGGGGCTCCAAGAGACCCAGTACTTC.

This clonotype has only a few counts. Here the CDR3 DNA reads TGCGCCAGCAGCTTGGCCAGTACTAGCGGGGGCCCCTTGGCCAATGAGCAGTTCTTC. Translating gives CASSLASTSGGPLANEQFF. The chain recombines TRBV5-1 with TRBJ2-1; 11 bases match TRBD2. V lost 0 bases, J lost 6 bases, and 14 bases stayed unmatched. The V gene's germline CDR1 is SGHRS and CDR2 YFSETQ. The length of the CDR3 is 19 residues.

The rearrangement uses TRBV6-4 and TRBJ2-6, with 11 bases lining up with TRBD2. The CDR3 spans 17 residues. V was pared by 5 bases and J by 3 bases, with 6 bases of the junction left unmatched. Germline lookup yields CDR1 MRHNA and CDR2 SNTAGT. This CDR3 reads CASSRSSGGIGANVLTF. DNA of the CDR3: TGTGCCAGCAGTCGGTCTAGCGGGGGGATTGGGGCCAACGTCCTGACTTTC.

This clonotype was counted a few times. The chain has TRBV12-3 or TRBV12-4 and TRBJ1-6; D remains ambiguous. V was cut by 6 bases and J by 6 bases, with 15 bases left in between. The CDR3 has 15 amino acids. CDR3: CASSKGVFSNSPLHF. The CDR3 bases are TGTGCCAGCAGCAAAGGCGTCTTTTCTAATTCACCCCTCCACTTT.

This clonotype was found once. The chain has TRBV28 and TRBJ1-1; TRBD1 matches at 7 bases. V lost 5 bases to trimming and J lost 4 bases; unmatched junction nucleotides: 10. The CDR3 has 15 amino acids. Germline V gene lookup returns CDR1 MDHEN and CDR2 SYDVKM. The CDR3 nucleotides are TGTGCCAGCAGTCTTTCCGAGGGGGCCGCCACTGAAGCTTTCTTT. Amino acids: CASSLSEGAATEAFF.

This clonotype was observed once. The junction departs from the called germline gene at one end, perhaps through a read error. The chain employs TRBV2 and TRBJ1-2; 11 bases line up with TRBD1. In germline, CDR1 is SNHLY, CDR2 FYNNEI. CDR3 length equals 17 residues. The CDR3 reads CTSTADRGRPSNYGYTF. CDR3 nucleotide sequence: TGTACCAGCACCGCGGACAGGGGGCGACCCTCCAACTATGGCTACACCTTC.

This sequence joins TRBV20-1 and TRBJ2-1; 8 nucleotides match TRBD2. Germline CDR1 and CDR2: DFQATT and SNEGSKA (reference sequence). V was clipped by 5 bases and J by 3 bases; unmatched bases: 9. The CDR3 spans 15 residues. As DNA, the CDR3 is TGCAGTGCTCCCGGACTAAGCGGGAGCTACAATGAGCAGTTCTTC. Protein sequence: CSAPGLSGSYNEQFF.

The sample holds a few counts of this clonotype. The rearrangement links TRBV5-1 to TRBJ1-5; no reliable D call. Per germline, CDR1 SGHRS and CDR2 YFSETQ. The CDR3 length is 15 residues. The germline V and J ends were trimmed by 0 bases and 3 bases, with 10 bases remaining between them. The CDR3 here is CASSLVSGPNQPQHF. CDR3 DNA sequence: TGCGCCAGCAGCTTGGTTAGCGGACCCAATCAGCCCCAGCATTTT.

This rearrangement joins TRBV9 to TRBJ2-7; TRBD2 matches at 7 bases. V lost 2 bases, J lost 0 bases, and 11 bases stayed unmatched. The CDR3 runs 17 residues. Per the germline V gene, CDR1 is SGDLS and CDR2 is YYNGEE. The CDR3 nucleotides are TGTGCCAGCAGCGTCAGATCGCTAGCGGCAACCTCCTACGAGCAGTACTTC. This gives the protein CASSVRSLAATSYEQYF.

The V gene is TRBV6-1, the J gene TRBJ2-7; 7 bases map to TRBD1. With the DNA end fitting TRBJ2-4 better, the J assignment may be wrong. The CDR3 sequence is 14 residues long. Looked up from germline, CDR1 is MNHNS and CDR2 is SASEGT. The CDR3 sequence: CASSATGSVYIQYF. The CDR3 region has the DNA TGTGCCAGCAGTGCGACAGGGTCGGTGTACATTCAGTACTTC.

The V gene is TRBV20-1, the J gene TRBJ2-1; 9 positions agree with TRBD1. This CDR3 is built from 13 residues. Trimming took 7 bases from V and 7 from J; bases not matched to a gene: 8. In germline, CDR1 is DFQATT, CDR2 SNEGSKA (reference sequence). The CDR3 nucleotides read TGCAGTGTCACAGGGGGCCCGAAAAATGAGCAGTTCTTC. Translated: CSVTGGPKNEQFF.

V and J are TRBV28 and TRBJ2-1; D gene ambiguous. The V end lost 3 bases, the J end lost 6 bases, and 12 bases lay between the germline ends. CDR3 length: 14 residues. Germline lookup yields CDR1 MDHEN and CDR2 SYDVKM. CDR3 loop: CASSFPRQFNEQFF. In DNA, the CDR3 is TGTGCCAGCAGTTTCCCGAGGCAGTTCAATGAGCAGTTCTTC.

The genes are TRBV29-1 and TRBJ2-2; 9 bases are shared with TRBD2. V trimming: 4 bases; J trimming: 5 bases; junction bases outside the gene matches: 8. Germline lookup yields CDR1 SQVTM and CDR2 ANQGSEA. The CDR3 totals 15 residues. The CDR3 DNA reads TGCAGCGTTGCTGACCGGGCGGGGGGGACCGGGGAGCTGTTTTTT. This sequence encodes CSVADRAGGTGELFF.

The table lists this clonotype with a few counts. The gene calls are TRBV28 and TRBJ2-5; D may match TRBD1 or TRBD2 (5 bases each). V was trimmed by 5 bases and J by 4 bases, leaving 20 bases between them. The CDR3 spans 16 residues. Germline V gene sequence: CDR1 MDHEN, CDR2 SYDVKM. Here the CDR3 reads CASSRGVVAQGETQYF. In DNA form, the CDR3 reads TGTGCCAGCAGTCGAGGGGTTGTGGCCCAGGGAGAGACCCAGTACTTC.

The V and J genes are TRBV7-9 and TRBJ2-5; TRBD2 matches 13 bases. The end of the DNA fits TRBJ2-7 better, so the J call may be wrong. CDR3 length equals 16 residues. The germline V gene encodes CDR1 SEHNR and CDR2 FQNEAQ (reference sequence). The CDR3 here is CASSTGLAGDPYEQYF. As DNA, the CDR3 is TGTGCCAGCAGCACCGGACTAGCGGGGGATCCTTACGAGCAGTACTTC.

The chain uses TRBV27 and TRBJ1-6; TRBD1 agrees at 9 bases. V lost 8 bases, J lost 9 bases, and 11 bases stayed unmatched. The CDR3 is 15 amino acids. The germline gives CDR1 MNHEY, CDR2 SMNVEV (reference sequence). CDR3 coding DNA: TGTGCCAGCCGACCCCGGGACAGGGTATCTTCACCCCTCCACTTT. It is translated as CASRPRDRVSSPLHF.